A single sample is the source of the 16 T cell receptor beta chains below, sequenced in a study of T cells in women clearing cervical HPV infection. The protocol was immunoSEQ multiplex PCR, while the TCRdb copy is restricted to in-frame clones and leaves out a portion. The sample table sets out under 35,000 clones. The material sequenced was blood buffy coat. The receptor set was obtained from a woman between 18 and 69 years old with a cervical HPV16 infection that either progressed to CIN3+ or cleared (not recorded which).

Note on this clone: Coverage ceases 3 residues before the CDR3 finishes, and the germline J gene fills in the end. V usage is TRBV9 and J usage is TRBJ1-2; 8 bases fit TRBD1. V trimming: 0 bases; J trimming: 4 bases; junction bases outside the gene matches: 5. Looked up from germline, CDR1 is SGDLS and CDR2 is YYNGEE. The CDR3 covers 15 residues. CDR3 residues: CASSVGGTGTYGYTF. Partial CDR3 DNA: TGTGCCAGCAGCGTAGGAGGGACAGGTACCTATGGC.

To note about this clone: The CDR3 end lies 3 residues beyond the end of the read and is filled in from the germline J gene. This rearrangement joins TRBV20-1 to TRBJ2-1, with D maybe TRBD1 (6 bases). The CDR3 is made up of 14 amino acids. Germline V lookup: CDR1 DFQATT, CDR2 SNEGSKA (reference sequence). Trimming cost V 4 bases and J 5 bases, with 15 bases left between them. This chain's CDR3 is CSANTGTTNNEQFF. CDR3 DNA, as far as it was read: TGCAGTGCTAATACCGGGACAACAAACAATGAG.

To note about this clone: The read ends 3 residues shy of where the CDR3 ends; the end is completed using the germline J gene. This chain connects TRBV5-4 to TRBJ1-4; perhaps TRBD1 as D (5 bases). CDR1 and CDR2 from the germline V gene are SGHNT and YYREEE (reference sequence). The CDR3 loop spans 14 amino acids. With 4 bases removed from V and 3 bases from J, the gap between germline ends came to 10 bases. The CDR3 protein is CASSQRGPNEKLFF. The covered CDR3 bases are TGTGCCAGCAGCCAAAGGGGCCCTAATGAAAAA.

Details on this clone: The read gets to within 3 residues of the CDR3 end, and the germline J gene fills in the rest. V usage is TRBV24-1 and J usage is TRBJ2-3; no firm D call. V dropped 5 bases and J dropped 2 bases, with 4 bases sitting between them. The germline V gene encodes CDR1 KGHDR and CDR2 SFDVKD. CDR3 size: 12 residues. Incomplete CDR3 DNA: TGTGCCACCAGTGGTAACACAGATACG. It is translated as CATSGNTDT. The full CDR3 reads CATSGNTDTQYF.

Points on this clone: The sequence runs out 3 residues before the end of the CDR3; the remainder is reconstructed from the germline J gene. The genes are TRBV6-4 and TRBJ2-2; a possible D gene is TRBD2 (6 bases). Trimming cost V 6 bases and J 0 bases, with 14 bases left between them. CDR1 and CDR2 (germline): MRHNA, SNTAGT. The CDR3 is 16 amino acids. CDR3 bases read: TGTGCCAGCAGAATACTAGCAGTAGCGAACACCGGGGAG. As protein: CASRILAVANTGE. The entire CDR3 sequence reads CASRILAVANTGELFF.

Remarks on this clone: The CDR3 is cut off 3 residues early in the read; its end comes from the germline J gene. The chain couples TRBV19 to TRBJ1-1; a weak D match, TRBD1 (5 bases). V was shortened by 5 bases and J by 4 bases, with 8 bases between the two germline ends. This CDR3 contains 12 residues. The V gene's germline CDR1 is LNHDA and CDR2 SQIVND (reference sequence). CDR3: CASSGRATEAFF. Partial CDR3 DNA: TGTGCCAGTAGTGGCAGGGCCACTGAA. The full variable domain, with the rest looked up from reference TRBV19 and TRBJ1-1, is DGGITQSPKYLFRKEGQNVTLSCEQNLNHDAMYWYRQDPGQGLRLIYYSQIVNDFQKGDIAEGYSVSREKKESFPLTVTSAQKNPTAFYLCASSGRATEAFFGQGTRLTVV.

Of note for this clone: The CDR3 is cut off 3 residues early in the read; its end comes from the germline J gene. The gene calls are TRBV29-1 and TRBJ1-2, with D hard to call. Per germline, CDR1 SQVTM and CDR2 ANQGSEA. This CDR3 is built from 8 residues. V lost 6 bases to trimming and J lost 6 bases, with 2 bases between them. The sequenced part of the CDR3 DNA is TGCAGCGTCAATGGC. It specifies CSVNG. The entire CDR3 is CSVNGYTF.

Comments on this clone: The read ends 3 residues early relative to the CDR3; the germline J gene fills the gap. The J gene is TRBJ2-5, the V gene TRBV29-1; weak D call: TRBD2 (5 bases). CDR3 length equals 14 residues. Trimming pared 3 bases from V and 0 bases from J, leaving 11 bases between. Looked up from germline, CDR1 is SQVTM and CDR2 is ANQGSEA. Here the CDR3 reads CSVDSRGDQETQYF. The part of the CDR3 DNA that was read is TGCAGCGTTGATTCCCGGGGAGACCAAGAGACC.

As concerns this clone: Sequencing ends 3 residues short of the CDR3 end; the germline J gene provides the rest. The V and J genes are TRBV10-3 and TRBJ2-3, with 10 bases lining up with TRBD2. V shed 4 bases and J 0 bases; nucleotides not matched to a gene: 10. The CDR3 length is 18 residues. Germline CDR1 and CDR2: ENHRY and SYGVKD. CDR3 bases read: TGTGCCATCAGTGGGGGGTCGCTAGCGGGGGCTAGCACAGATACG. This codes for CAISGGSLAGASTDT. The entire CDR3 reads CAISGGSLAGASTDTQYF.

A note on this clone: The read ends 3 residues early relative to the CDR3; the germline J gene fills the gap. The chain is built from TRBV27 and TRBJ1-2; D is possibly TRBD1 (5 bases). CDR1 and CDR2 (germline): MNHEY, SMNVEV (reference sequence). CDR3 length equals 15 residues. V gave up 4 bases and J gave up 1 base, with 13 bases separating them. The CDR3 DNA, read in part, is TGTGCCAGCAGTTCCTACAGGAACGATAACTATGGC. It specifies CASSSYRNDNYG. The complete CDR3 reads CASSSYRNDNYGYTF.

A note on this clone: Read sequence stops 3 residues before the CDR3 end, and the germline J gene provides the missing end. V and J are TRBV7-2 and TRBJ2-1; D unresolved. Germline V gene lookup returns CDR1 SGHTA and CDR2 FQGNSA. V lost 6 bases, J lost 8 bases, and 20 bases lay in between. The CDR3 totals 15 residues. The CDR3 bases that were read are TGTGCCAGCAGTTCGAGTGTGACACCGGAATATGAG. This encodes CASSSSVTPEYE. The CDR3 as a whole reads CASSSSVTPEYEQFF.

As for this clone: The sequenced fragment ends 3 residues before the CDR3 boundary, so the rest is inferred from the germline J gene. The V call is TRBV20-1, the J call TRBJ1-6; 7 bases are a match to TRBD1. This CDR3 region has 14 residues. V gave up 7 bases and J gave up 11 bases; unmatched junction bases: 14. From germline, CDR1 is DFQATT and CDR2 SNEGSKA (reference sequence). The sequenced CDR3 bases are TGCAGTGTTAATACAGGGGCAGGGGAGACACCC. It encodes CSVNTGAGETP. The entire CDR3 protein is CSVNTGAGETPLHF.

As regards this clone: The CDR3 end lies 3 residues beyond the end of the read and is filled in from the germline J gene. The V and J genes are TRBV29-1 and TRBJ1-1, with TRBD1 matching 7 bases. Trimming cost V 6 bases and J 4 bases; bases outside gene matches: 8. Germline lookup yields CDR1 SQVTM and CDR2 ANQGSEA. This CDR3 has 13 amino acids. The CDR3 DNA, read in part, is TGCAGCGTCCCGACAGGGTGGGGCACTGAA. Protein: CSVPTGWGTE. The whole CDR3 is CSVPTGWGTEAFF.

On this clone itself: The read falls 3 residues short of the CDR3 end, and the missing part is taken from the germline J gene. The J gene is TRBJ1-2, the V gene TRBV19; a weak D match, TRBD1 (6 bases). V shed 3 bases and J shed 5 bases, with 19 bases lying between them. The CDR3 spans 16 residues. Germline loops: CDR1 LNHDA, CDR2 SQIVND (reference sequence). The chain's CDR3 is CASSIERDTAGYGYTF. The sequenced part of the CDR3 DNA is TGTGCCAGTAGTATTGAACGGGACACGGCCGGATATGGC.

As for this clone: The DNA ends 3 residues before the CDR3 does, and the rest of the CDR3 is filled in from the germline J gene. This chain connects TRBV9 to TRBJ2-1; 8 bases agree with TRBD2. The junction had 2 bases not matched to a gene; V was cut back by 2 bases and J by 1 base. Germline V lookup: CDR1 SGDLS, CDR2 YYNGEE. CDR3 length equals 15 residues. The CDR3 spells CASSVTSASYNEQFF. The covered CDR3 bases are TGTGCCAGCAGCGTGACTAGCGCTTCCTACAATGAG.

The CDR3 here is CASRGGTSGYNEQFF. The DNA read from the CDR3 is TGTGCCAGCAGGGGCGGGACTAGCGGCTACAATGAG. This chain connects TRBV2 to TRBJ2-1; 11 nucleotides agree with TRBD2. The read ends 3 residues early relative to the CDR3; the germline J gene fills the gap. The V gene end was trimmed by 6 bases and the J gene end by 3 bases; junction bases not matched to a gene: 4. Germline CDR1 and CDR2: SNHLY and FYNNEI. The CDR3 is 15 amino acids.